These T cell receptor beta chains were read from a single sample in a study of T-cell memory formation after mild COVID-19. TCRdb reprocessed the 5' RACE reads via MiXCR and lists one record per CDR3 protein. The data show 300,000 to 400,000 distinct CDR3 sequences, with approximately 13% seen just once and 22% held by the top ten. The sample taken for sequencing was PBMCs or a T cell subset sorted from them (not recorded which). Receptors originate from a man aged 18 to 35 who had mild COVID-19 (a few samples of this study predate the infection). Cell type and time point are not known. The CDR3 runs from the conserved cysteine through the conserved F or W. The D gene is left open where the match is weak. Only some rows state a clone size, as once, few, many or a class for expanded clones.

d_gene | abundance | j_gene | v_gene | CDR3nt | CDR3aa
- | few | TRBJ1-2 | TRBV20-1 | TGCAGTGCGCCGATCACGCGAGGGACCGTTAACTATGGCTACACCTTC | CSAPITRGTVNYGYTF
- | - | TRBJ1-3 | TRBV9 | TGTGCCAGCAGCGATGAGTTCTCTGGAAACACCATATATTTT | CASSDEFSGNTIYF
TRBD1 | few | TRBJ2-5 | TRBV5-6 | TGTGCCAGCAGCTTTTTAGGGACAGGGGGGGAGGGCCAGTACTTC | CASSFLGTGGEGQYF
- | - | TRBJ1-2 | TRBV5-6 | TGTGCCAGCAGCTTGGAAGGGGTCCTACGGTTAGCTAACTATGGCTACACCTTC | CASSLEGVLRLANYGYTF
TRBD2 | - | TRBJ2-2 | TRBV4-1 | TGCGCCAGCAGCCAAGATCCGGGCGGGGGGATTACCGGGGAGCTGTTTTTT | CASSQDPGGGITGELFF
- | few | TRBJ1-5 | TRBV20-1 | TGCAGTGCTAGCGGGACGGGTAGCAATCAGCCCCAGCATTTT | CSASGTGSNQPQHF
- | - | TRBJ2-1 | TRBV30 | TGTGCCTGGGCCGGGTGGGGGGACAATGAGCAGTTCTTC | CAWAGWGDNEQFF
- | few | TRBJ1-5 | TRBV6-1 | TGTGCCAGCCGATCCATGGTGGAGCCGGACGGCATATATGGCAATCAGCCCCAGCATTTT | CASRSMVEPDGIYGNQPQHF
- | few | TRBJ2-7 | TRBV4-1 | TGCGCCAGCAGCCAAGGACTTTTCCTCAGCTCCTACGAGCAGTACTTC | CASSQGLFLSSYEQYF
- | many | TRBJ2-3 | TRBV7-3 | TGTGCCAGCAGCTTTAAGCCCGGGGATACGCAGTATTTT | CASSFKPGDTQYF
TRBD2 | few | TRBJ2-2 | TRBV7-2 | TGTGCCAGCAGCCCCTGGACTAGCGGGGGCATCGGGGAGCTGTTTTTT | CASSPWTSGGIGELFF
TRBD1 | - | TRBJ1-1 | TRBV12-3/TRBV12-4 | TGTGCCAGCACCCCAGGGGGAAGCGGCACTGAAGCTTTCTTT | CASTPGGSGTEAFF
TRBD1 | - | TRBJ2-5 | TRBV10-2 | TGCGCCAGCCTAGAGGCAGGGGGAGTCCAAGAGACCCAGTACTTC | CASLEAGGVQETQYF
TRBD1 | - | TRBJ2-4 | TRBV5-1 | TGCGCCAGCAGCTCCGGGACAGTCAAAAACATTCAGTACTTC | CASSSGTVKNIQYF
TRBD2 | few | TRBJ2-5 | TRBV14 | TGTGCCAGCAGCCCGCCCGGACTAGCGAGGACACCTCAAGAGACCCAGTACTTC | CASSPPGLARTPQETQYF
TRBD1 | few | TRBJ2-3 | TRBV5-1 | TGCGCCAGCAGTGCTACAGGGGCTAGCACAGATACGCAGTATTTT | CASSATGASTDTQYF
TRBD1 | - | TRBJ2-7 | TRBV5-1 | TGCGCCAGCAGCTTGGACGGACAGGGTCTCTACGAGCAGTACTTC | CASSLDGQGLYEQYF
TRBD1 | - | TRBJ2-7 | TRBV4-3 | TGCGCCAGCAGCCAAGCCTTCGGACAGGGGGCATACGAGCAGTACTTC | CASSQAFGQGAYEQYF
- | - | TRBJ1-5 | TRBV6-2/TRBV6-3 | TGTGCCAGCAGCTCAGGGGTTCGCGGTGCGGAGCCCCAGCATTTT | CASSSGVRGAEPQHF
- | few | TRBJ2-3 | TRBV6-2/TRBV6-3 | TGTGCCAGCAATTCCGACTTGGATACGCAGTATTTT | CASNSDLDTQYF
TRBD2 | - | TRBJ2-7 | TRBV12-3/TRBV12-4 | TGTGCCAGCAGTTTATGGGGGGGGACCTACGAGCAGTACTTC | CASSLWGGTYEQYF
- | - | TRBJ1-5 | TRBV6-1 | TGTGCCAGCAGTGGGCGGGGGGGTCAGCCCCAGCATTTT | CASSGRGGQPQHF
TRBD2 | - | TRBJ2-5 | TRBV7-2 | TGTGCCAGCACCAAGGCCGGGGGGGCTGAAGAGACCCAGTACTTC | CASTKAGGAEETQYF
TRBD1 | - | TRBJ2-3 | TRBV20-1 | TGCAGTGCTCCTGACAGGGCGGCGACAGATACGCAGTATTTT | CSAPDRAATDTQYF
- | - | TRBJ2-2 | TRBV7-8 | TGTGCCAGCAGTTATCTCTTCCGGGACGGTGACACCGGGGAGCTGTTTTTT | CASSYLFRDGDTGELFF
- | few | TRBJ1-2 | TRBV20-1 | TGCAGTGCTACCGACAGGCTTAGTCCTCACTATGGCTACACCTTC | CSATDRLSPHYGYTF
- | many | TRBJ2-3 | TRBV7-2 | TGTGCCAGCAGCTTGGGGGCGCGGTCGTTGGGGTCGTCTGATACGCAGTATTTT | CASSLGARSLGSSDTQYF
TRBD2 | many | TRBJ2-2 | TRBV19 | TGTGCCAGTAGTCCCCTAGCGGGGGATATCACCGGGGAGCTGTTTTTT | CASSPLAGDITGELFF
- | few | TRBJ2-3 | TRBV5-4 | TGTGCCAGCAGCCCCTGGACCTACCAGCAAGATACGCAGTATTTT | CASSPWTYQQDTQYF
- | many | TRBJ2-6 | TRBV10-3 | TGTGCCATCAGTGAGCAGCCGGGAACGCACCTCCCTGGGGCCAACGTCCTGACTTTC | CAISEQPGTHLPGANVLTF
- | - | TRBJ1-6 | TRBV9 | TGTGCCAGCAGCGCGGCCGGGACATTTGTTTCACCCCTCCACTTT | CASSAAGTFVSPLHF
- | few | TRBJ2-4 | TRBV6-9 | TGTGCCAGCACTAGCGAGGAGGCCAAAAACATTCAGTACTTC | CASTSEEAKNIQYF
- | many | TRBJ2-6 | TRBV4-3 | TGCGCCAGCAGCCGGCATGGGGCTGGGGCCAACGTCCTGACTTTC | CASSRHGAGANVLTF
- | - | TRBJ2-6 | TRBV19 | TGTGCCAGTAGTATAGCGGGATCTGGGGCCAACGTCCTGACTTTC | CASSIAGSGANVLTF
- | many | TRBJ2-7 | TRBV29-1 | TGCAGCGTCCGGGGCTTGTACTCCTACGAGCAGTACTTC | CSVRGLYSYEQYF
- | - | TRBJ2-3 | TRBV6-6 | TGTGCCAGCAGTTACGACTACGACCGGGAAGACTATACGCAGTATTTT | CASSYDYDREDYTQYF
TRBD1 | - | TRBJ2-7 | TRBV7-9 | TGTGCCAGCAGCCGAGGGGGCTTAAACGAGCAGTACTTC | CASSRGGLNEQYF
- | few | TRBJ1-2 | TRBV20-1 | TGCAGTGCTAGAGATCAAGAGTCCGGAAACTATGGCTACACCTTC | CSARDQESGNYGYTF
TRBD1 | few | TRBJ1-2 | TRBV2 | TGTGCCAGCAGTGAGCAGGGGGCGAACTATGGCTACACCTTC | CASSEQGANYGYTF
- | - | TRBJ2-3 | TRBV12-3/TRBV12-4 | TGTGCCAGCAGTTCTGTCGACGGGGATACGCAGTATTTT | CASSSVDGDTQYF
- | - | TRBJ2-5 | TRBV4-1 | TGCGCCAGCAGCCACCGGGGACCGGGCAGAGACCAAGAGACCCAGTACTTC | CASSHRGPGRDQETQYF
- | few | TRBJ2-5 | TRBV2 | TGTGCCAGCAGTGTAAGCGAAGAGACCCAGTACTTC | CASSVSEETQYF
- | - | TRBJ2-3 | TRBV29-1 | TGCAGCGTCCGGGGTTTGGGCACAGATACGCAGTATTTT | CSVRGLGTDTQYF
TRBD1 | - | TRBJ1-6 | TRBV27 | TGTGCCAGCAGTTTAGAGGGGACAGGGGGTGGGTCACCCCTCCACTTT | CASSLEGTGGGSPLHF
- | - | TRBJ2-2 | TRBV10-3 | TGTGCCATCACTCGGGGCAGGGGTGACCCCGGGGAGCTGTTTTTT | CAITRGRGDPGELFF
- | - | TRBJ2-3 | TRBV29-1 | TGCAGCGTTGAAGAGGCCCCCCCCGGCTACACAGATACGCAGTATTTT | CSVEEAPPGYTDTQYF